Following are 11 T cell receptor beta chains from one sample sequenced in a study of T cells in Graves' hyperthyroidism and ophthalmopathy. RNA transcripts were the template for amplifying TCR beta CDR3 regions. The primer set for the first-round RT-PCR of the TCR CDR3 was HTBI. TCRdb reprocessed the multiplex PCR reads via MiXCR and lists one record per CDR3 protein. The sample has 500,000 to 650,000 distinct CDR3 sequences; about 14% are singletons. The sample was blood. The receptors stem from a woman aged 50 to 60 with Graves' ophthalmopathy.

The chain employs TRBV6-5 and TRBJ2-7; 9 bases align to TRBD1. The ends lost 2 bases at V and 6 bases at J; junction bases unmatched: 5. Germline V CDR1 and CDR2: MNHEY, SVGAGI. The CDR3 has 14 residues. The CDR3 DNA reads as TGTGCCAGCAGTTACCGGGACAGGGAAGCCGAGCAGTACTTC. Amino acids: CASSYRDREAEQYF.

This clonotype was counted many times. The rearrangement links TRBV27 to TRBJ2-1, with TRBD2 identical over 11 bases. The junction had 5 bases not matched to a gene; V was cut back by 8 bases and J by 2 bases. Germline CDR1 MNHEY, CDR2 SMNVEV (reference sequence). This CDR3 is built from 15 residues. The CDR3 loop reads CASRSGLAAYNEQFF. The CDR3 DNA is TGTGCCAGCCGATCGGGACTAGCGGCCTACAATGAGCAGTTCTTC.

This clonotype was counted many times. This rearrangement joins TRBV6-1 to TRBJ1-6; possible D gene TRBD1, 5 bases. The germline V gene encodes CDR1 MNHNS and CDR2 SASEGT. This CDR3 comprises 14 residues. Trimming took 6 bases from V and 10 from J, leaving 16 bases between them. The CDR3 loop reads CASREGNSGSPLHF. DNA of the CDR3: TGTGCCAGCAGGGAGGGGAATTCGGGATCACCCCTCCACTTT.

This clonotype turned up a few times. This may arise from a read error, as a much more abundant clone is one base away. The CDR3, as DNA: TGTGCCAGCAGCCCCAGGGGGGCAGATACGCAGTATTTT. Encoded protein: CASSPRGADTQYF. This rearrangement joins TRBV11-1 to TRBJ2-3; a weak D match, TRBD1 (7 bases). Germline CDR1 and CDR2: SGHAT and FQDESV (reference sequence). With 5 bases removed from V and 4 bases from J, the gap between germline ends came to 10 bases. This CDR3 is built from 13 residues.

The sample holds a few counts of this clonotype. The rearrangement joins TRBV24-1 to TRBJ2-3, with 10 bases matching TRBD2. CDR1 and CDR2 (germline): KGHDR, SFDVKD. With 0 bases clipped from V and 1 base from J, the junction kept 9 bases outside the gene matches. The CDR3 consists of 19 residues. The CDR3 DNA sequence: TGTGCCACCAGTGATTTGTGGTCTAGCGGGAGAGGAGGCACAGATACGCAGTATTTT. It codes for CATSDLWSSGRGGTDTQYF.

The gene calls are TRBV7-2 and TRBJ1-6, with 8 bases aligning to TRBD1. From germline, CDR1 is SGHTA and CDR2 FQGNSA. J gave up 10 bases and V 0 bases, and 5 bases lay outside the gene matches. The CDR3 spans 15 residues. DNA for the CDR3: TGTGCCAGCAGCTTAGCGGACAGGGTGGAGTCACCCCTCCACTTT. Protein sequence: CASSLADRVESPLHF.

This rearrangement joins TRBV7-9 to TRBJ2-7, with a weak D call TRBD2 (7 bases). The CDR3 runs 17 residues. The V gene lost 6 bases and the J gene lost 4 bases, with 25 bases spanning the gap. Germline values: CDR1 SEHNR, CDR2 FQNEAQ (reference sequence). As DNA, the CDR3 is TGTGCCAGCAGTAGCGCCGCGGGGGCATTCCGTTTATACGAGCAGTACTTC. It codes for CASSSAAGAFRLYEQYF. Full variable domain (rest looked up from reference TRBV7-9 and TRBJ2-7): DTGVSQNPRHKITKRGQNVTFRCDPISEHNRLYWYRQTLGQGPEFLTYFQNEAQLEKSRLLSDRFSAERPKGSFSTLEIQRTEQGDSAMYLCASSSAAGAFRLYEQYFGPGTRLTVT.

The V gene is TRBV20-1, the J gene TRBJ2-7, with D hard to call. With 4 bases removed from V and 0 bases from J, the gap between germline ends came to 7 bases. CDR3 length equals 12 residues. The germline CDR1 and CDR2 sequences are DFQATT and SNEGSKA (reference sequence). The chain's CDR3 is CSAIGGSYEQYF. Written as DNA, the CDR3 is TGCAGTGCTATCGGCGGCTCCTACGAGCAGTACTTC.

The CDR3 DNA reads as TGTGCCAGTAGTATAGATCCCCCGGGAGGGCCTTACAATGAGCAGTTCTTC. Translating it yields CASSIDPPGGPYNEQFF. The chain uses TRBV19 and TRBJ2-1; 8 bases match TRBD2. CDR3 length equals 17 residues. From germline, CDR1 is LNHDA and CDR2 SQIVND (reference sequence). Trimming cost V 0 bases and J 4 bases; bases outside gene matches: 8.

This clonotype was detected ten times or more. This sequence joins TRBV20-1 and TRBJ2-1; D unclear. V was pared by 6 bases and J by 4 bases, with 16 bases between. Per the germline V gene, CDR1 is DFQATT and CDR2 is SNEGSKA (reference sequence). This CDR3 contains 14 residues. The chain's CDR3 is CSADDPSVYNEQFF. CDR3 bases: TGCAGTGCCGATGATCCCTCGGTGTACAATGAGCAGTTCTTC.

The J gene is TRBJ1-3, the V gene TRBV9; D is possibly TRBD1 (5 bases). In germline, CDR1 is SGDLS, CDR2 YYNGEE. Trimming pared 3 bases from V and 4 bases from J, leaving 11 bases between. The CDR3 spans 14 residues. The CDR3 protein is CASSARQRGNTIYF. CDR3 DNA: TGTGCCAGCAGCGCTAGACAGAGGGGAAACACCATATATTTT.